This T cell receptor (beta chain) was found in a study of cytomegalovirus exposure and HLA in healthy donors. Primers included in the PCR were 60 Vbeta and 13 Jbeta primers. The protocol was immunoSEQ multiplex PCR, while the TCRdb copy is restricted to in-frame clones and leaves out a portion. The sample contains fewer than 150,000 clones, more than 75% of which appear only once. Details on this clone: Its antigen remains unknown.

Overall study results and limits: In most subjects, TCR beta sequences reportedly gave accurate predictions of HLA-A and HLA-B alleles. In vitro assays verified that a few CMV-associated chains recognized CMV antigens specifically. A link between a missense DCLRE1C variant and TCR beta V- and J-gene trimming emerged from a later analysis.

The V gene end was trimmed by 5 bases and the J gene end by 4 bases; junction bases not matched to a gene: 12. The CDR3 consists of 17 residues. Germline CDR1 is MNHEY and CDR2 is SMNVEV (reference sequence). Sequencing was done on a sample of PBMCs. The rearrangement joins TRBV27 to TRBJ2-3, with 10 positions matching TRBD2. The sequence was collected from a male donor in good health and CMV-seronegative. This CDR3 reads CASSPYLLAGGPDTQYF. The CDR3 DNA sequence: TGTGCCAGCAGTCCCTACCTCTTAGCGGGGGGCCCAGATACGCAGTATTTT.